Many counts were recorded for the clone carrying this T cell receptor beta chain. These data are taken from a study of CD8 T cells in ankylosing spondylitis. TCRdb reprocessed the 5' RACE reads with MiXCR, giving one entry per CDR3 protein. The sample consists of approximately 190,000 distinct CDR3 sequences, 10% to 15% of them appearing once. V lost 4 bases to trimming and J lost 3 bases, with 15 bases between them. The CDR3 is 15 residues long. The V call is TRBV12-3 or TRBV12-4, the J call TRBJ1-2; D may be TRBD1 (5 bases). This sequence was found in a female donor with ankylosing spondylitis or in good health (not recorded which). Input material: blood, either unsorted or a sorted T cell fraction (not recorded which). CDR3 bases: TGTGCCAGCAGTTCCTACGGGGGGAGACACTATGGCTACACCTTC. Its translation: CASSSYGGRHYGYTF.